These 5 T cell receptor beta chains were all obtained from the same sample, sequenced in a study of blood T cell repertoires in COVID-19. The table came from immunoSEQ multiplex PCR; TCRdb's copy has only in-frame clones and leaves some out. The sample has tens of thousands of clones; 88% are singletons. Material: peripheral blood. The receptors shown here come from a human donor in a cohort sampled during active COVID-19.

The CDR3 nucleotides read TGTGCCAGCAGTTTGAGGAGGGACGATTACACCTTC. It translates to CASSLRRDDYTF. The chain has TRBV5-6 and TRBJ1-2, with D perhaps matching TRBD1 (5 bases). The CDR3 has 12 amino acids. CDR1 SGHDT and CDR2 YYEEEE come from the germline V gene. V was cut by 5 bases and J by 11 bases, with 16 bases left in between.

V is TRBV19 and J is TRBJ2-7; D possibly corresponds to TRBD1 (5 bases). CDR1 and CDR2 (germline): LNHDA, SQIVND (reference sequence). The CDR3 length is 12 residues. V was pared by 6 bases and J by 7 bases, with 13 bases between. CDR3 sequence reads: CASSHRGTEQYF. Here the CDR3 DNA reads TGTGCCAGTAGCCATAGGGGAACTGAGCAGTACTTC.

The chain has TRBV19 and TRBJ2-2; tentatively, D is TRBD1 (5 bases). Germline V gene data show CDR1 as LNHDA and CDR2 as SQIVND (reference sequence). V was cut by 3 bases and J by 7 bases, with 12 bases left in between. The CDR3 contains 14 residues. CDR3 nucleotides: TGTGCCAGTAGTATTGGGGCGGCCAGCGGGGAGCTGTTTTTT. Its protein is CASSIGAASGELFF.

The V gene is TRBV2, the J gene TRBJ2-5; 10 nucleotides align to TRBD2. CDR1 and CDR2 (germline): SNHLY, FYNNEI. The CDR3 runs to 15 residues. V trimming: 6 bases; J trimming: 2 bases; junction bases outside the gene matches: 6. DNA for the CDR3: TGTGCCAGCAGACCGCTAGCGGGGGCGCAAGAGACCCAGTACTTC. Amino acids: CASRPLAGAQETQYF.

V gene TRBV4-3 combines with J gene TRBJ1-2; a weak D match, TRBD1 (5 bases). The CDR3 consists of 15 residues. Per germline, CDR1 LGHNA and CDR2 YSLEER. V shed 0 bases and J shed 8 bases, with 16 bases lying between them. This CDR3 is CASSQDLGREGGYTF. The CDR3 nucleotides read TGCGCCAGCAGCCAAGATCTGGGCAGGGAGGGGGGCTACACCTTC.